This TCR beta chain is drawn from a study of CD8 T cells in ankylosing spondylitis. The TCR beta libraries were generated through quantitative 5'-RACE incorporating molecular barcodes. Each CDR3 protein gets one entry after TCRdb re-called the 5' RACE reads with MiXCR. The sample lists 800,000 to 900,000 distinct CDR3 sequences, 12% occurring once. Study-level points and caveats: Previous work reported some of these motif variants in the synovial fluid and blood of reactive arthritis. Relatively scarce in peripheral blood, disease-linked clones were CD8+. A TCR beta motif of roughly eight highly homologous variants seemed to mark ankylosing spondylitis blood.

This clonotype turned up a few times. Antigen: not known. The CDR3 runs to 16 residues. The germline gives CDR1 SGHVS, CDR2 FQNEAQ. Germline trimming cut 4 bases from V and 5 bases from J; bases unmatched to any gene: 11. This sequence joins TRBV7-8 and TRBJ2-7; TRBD2 agrees at 10 bases. Input material: blood, either unsorted or a sorted T cell fraction (not recorded which). The clonotype was recovered from a male donor with ankylosing spondylitis. The CDR3 coding sequence is TGTGCCAGCAGCTCATCCCTACTAGCGGGGTTGAACGAGCAGTACTTC. Translation gives CASSSSLLAGLNEQYF.